This T cell receptor beta chain comes out of a study of blood T cell repertoires in COVID-19 (dated by TCRdb to the early 2020s). Looking at the study overall: Samples covering the acute and convalescent phases of COVID-19 were provided by collaborators in the United States, Italy and Spain. The material from the prospective study consisted of cDNA or gDNA derived from T cells, B-cell-depleted T cells, or PBMCs. The dataset comprised deeply sampled blood TCRbeta repertoires from subjects exposed to, actively infected with, or recovered from COVID-19. The repertoires were released in a freely available public database intended as a resource for research on the immune response to SARS-CoV-2. Samples were obtained from the ongoing ImmuneRACE study (first 160 participants) and from 1,254 subjects provided by 6 global collaborators. Nearly every sample came with metadata listing a de-identified subject ID, COVID-19 status, age in years and sex. HLA class I and class II types, where available, came from metadata supplied by the sample provider rather than from assay-based typing.

Reading the germline V gene gives CDR1 MNHEY and CDR2 SVGAGI. V lost 7 bases and J lost 0 bases; the stretch between them is 10 bases long. The CDR3 runs 14 amino acids, cysteine and phenylalanine included. The DNA shown is the 42-base CDR3, in frame from base 1. The immunoSEQ Assay, a bias-controlled multiplex PCR, was used to amplify TCRbeta CDR3 regions from genomic DNA. The paper's processing steps were these. The number of nucleated cells in each sample was estimated from the amplification of reference gene primers within the assay. To quantify the absolute abundance of each unique TCRbeta CDR3 rearrangement, sequence reads were collapsed and filtered. For each sample, productive Simpson clonality was calculated as the square root of Simpson's diversity index over productive rearrangements. The immuneACCESS repertoire file appears here via TCRdb, limited to in-frame rearrangements. These files lack a portion of the clones; in checked studies, under half of the deficit traces to unresolved V genes, and the cause of the others is not known. V, J and clone size reflect that table, while D and trimming were determined from the DNA. Within this sample are about 310,000 clones, with roughly nine tenths of them counted one time only. The ten largest clones capture over 4% of the sample.

Enrolling through a virtual design, the prospective study's participants ranged in age from roughly 18 to 95 years and lived across roughly 24 United States geographic areas. To assign participants to cohorts, the prospective study relied on clinical history that participants themselves reported in a screening survey and a study questionnaire. ImmuneRACE Cohort 3 recovered participants were defined by two consecutive negative NP/OP PCR tests, healthcare professional clearance, or symptom resolution. In the prospective study, mobile phlebotomists collected whole blood, serum and a nasopharyngeal or oropharyngeal swab from each participant. Prospective study participants could optionally give additional blood draws and questionnaires over an approximately 2-month period. Before DNA extraction, prospective study blood samples were shipped either frozen or at room temperature. What the work shows at the level of the full study, not this receptor alone: The amount of clinical and demographic metadata varied by source and participant and was provided uncurated.

Worth noting for this clone: The target of this receptor is not known. No much larger clonotype is one base removed from it; base qualities were not supplied.

Sequencing used PBMCs or T cells enriched from blood (not recorded which). The receptor was isolated from a man aged 55 to 70 who had recovered from COVID-19. The V gene is TRBV6-5 and the J gene is TRBJ1-3, with the D gene call left open. The sequence in DNA is TGTGCCAGCAAACGACATAGCTCTGGAAACACCATATATTTT. Its amino acids are CASKRHSSGNTIYF.